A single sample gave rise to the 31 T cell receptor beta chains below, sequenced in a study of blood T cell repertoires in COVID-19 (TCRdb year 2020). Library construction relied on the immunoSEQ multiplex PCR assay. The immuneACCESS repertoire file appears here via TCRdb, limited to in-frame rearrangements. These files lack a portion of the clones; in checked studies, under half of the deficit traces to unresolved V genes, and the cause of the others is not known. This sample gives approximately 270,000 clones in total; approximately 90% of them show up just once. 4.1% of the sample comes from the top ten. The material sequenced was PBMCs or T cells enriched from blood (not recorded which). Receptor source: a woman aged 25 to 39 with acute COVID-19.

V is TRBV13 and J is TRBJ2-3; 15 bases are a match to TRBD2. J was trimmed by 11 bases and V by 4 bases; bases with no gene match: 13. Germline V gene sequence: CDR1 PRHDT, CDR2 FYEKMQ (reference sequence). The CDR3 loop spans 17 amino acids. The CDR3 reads CASSSPGTSGRPLGQYF. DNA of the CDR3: TGTGCCAGCAGCTCCCCCGGGACTAGCGGGAGGCCGCTAGGGCAGTATTTT.

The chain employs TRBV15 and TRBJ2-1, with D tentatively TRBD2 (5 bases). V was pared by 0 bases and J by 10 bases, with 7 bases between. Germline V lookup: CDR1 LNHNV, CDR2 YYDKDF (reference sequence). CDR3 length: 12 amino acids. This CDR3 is CATSRDGGEQFF. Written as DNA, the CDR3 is TGTGCCACCAGCAGAGACGGAGGAGAGCAGTTCTTC.

The CDR3 nucleotides are TGTGCCAGTATTGGACTGTTCTCCTACGAGCAGTACTTC. This translates into CASIGLFSYEQYF. The rearrangement links TRBV10-3 to TRBJ2-7; D perhaps matches TRBD2 (5 bases). The V and J ends lost 10 bases and 0 bases respectively, with 13 bases between them. The germline V gene has CDR1 ENHRY and CDR2 SYGVKD. The CDR3 is 13 residues long.

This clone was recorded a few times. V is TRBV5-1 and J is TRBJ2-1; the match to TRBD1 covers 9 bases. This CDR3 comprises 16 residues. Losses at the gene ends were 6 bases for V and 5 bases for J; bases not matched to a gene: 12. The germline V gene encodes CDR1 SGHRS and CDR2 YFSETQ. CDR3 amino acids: CASTLPGTGIHNEQFF. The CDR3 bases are TGCGCCAGCACCCTTCCCGGGACAGGGATCCACAATGAGCAGTTCTTC.

DNA for the CDR3: TGTGCCAGCAGTTTTATTACAGGATATTTCACAGATACGCAGTATTTT. Amino acid sequence: CASSFITGYFTDTQYF. V is TRBV27 and J is TRBJ2-3, with D possibly being TRBD1 (5 bases). Germline assignment: CDR1 MNHEY and CDR2 SMNVEV (reference sequence). Between the trimmed V and J ends, which lost 3 bases and 2 bases, there was a span of 15 bases. The CDR3 covers 16 residues.

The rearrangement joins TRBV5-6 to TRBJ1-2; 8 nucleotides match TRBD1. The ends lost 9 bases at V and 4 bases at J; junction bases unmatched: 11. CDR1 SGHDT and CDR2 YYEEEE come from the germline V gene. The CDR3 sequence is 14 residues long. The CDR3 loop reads CATSLNTGGYGYTF. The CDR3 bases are TGTGCCACATCCCTGAATACAGGGGGCTATGGCTACACCTTC.

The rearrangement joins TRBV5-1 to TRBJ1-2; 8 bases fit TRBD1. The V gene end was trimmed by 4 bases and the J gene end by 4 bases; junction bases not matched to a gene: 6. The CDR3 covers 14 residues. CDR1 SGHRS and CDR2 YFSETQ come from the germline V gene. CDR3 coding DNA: TGCGCCAGCAGCGGGCAGGGGGCGGGCTATGGCTACACCTTC. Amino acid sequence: CASSGQGAGYGYTF.

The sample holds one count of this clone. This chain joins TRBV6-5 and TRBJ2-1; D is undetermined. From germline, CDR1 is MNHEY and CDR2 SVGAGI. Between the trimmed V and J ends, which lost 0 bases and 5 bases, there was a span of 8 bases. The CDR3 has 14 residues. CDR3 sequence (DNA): TGTGCCAGCAGTTACTCGGCCCCCAACAATGAGCAGTTCTTC. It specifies CASSYSAPNNEQFF.

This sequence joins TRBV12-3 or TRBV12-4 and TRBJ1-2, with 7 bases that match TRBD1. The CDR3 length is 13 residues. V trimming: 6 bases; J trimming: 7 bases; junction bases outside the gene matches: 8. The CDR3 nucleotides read TGTGCCAGCAGCAAAGGGGGCAAGGTTGGCTACACCTTC. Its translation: CASSKGGKVGYTF.

The CDR3 nucleotides are TGTGCCTGGGCCCCAGGCCCACTGAGTCTTCAAGAGACCCAGTACTTC. Translated, it gives CAWAPGPLSLQETQYF. The J gene is TRBJ2-5, the V gene TRBV30; no clear D gene. Per germline, CDR1 GTSNPN and CDR2 SVGIG (reference sequence). V shed 5 bases and J shed 2 bases, with 21 bases lying between them. The CDR3 extends over 16 amino acids.

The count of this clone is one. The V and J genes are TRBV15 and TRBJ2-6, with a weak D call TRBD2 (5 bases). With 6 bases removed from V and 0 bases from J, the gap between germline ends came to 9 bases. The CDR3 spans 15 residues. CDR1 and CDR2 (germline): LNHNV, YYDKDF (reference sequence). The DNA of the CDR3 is TGTGCCACCAGGAGCGCGGGCTCTGGGGCCAACGTCCTGACTTTC. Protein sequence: CATRSAGSGANVLTF.

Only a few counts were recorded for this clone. CDR3 sequence: CASSQAGTVTYGYTF. CDR3 coding DNA: TGCGCCAGCAGCCAAGCCGGGACAGTGACCTATGGCTACACCTTC. The J gene is TRBJ1-2, the V gene TRBV4-3; 7 bases map to TRBD1. The length of the CDR3 is 15 residues. Germline CDR1 and CDR2: LGHNA and YSLEER. J gave up 4 bases and V 1 base, and 6 bases lay outside the gene matches.

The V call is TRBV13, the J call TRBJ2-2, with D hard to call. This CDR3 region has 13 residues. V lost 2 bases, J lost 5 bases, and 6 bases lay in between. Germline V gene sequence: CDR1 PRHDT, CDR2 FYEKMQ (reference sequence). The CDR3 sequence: CASSLRVTGELFF. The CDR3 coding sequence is TGTGCCAGCAGCTTAAGAGTTACCGGGGAGCTGTTTTTT.

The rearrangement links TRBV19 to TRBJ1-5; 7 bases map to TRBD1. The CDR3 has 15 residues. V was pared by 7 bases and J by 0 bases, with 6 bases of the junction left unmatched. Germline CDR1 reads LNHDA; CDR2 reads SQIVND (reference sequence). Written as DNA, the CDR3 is TGTGCCAGTAAATGGGGGACAGATAGCAATCAGCCCCAGCATTTT. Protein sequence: CASKWGTDSNQPQHF. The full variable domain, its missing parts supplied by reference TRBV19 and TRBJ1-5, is DGGITQSPKYLFRKEGQNVTLSCEQNLNHDAMYWYRQDPGQGLRLIYYSQIVNDFQKGDIAEGYSVSREKKESFPLTVTSAQKNPTAFYLCASKWGTDSNQPQHFGDGTRLSIL.

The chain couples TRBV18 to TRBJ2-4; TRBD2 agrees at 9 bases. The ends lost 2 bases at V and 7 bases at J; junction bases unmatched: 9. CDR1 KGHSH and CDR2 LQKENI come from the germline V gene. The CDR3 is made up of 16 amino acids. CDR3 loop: CASSPTGGRAGNIQYF. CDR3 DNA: TGTGCCAGCTCACCAACAGGCGGGAGGGCCGGGAACATTCAGTACTTC.

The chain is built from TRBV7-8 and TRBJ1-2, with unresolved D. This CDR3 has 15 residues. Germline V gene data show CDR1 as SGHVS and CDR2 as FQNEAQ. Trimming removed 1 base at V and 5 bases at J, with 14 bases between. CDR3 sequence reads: CASSLVAGSGYGYTF. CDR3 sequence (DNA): TGTGCCAGCAGCTTAGTGGCAGGAAGTGGGTATGGCTACACCTTC.

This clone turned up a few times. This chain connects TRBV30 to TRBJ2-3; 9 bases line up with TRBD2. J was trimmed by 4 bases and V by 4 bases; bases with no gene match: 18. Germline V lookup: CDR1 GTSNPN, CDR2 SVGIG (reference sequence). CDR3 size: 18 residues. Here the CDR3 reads CAWTPRSGSGSNADTQYF. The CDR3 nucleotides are TGTGCCTGGACCCCACGGTCCGGTAGCGGGAGTAACGCAGATACGCAGTATTTT. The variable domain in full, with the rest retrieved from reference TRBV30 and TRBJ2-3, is SQTIHQWPATLVQPVGSPLSLECTVEGTSNPNLYWYRQAAGRGLQLLFYSVGIGQISSEVPQNLSASRPQDRQFILSSKKLLLSDSGFYLCAWTPRSGSGSNADTQYFGPGTRLTVL.

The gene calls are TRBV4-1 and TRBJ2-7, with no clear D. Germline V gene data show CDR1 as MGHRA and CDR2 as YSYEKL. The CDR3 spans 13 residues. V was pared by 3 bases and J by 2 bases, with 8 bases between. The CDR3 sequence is CASSQLQTYEQYF. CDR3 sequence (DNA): TGCGCCAGCAGCCAGCTTCAGACCTACGAGCAGTACTTC.

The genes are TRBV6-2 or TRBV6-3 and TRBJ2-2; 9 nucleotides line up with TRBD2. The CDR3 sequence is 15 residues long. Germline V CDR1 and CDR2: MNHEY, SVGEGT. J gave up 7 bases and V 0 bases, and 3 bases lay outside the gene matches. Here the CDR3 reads CASSYSQTSGGELFF. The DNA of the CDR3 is TGTGCCAGCAGTTACTCGCAGACTAGCGGCGGGGAGCTGTTTTTT.

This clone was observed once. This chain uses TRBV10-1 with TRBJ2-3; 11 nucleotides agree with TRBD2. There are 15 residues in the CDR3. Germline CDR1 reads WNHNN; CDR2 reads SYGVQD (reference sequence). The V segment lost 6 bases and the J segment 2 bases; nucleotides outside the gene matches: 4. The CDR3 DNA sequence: TGCGCCAGCAGACTAGCGGGAGAGATCACAGATACGCAGTATTTT. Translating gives CASRLAGEITDTQYF.

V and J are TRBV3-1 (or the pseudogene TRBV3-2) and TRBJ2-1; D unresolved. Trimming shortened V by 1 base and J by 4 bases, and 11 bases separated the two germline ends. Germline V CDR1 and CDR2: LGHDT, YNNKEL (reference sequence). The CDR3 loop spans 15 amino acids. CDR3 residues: CASSQGGRFYNEQFF. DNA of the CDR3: TGTGCCAGCAGCCAAGGCGGCCGCTTTTACAATGAGCAGTTCTTC.

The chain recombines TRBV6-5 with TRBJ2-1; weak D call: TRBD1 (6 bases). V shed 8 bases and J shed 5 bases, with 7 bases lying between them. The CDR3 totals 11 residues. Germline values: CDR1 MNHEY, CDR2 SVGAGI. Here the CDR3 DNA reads TGTGCCAGCGGGGGCAACAATGAGCAGTTCTTC. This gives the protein CASGGNNEQFF.

The CDR3 bases are TGTGCCAGTAGCCAACGGGACAGGGCGGGCCGTAGCAATCAGCCCCAGCATTTT. It codes for CASSQRDRAGRSNQPQHF. This chain joins TRBV19 and TRBJ1-5; 9 positions match TRBD1. Germline loops: CDR1 LNHDA, CDR2 SQIVND (reference sequence). The CDR3 is made up of 18 amino acids. J was trimmed by 0 bases and V by 6 bases; bases with no gene match: 12.

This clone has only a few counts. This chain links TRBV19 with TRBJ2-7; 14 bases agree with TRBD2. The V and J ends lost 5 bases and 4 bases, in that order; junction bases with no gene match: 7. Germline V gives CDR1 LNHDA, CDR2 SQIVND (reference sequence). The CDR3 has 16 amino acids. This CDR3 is CASSPSGLAGVYEQYF. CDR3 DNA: TGTGCCAGTAGTCCATCGGGACTAGCGGGAGTTTACGAGCAGTACTTC.

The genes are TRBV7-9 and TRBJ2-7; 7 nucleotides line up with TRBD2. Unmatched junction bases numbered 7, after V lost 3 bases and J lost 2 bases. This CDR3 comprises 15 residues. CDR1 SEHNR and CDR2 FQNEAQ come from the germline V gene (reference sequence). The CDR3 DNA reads TGTGCCAGCAGCTTTTTTGGGGGAGGGACCTACGAGCAGTACTTC. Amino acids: CASSFFGGGTYEQYF.

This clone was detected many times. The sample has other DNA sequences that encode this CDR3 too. As DNA, the CDR3 is TGCAGCGTTGCGCGTAGCGGCGAGCAGTACTTC. It yields the protein CSVARSGEQYF. The chain has TRBV29-1 and TRBJ2-7, with D tentatively TRBD2 (6 bases). This CDR3 has 11 residues. V shed 4 bases and J shed 6 bases, with 10 bases lying between them. Germline loops: CDR1 SQVTM, CDR2 ANQGSEA.

The CDR3 nucleotides read TGTGCCAGCAACCGCCGTCGGGACAGCCAAGAGACCCAGTACTTC. Translating gives CASNRRRDSQETQYF. The genes are TRBV7-8 and TRBJ2-5; 7 bases match TRBD1. Germline CDR1 and CDR2: SGHVS and FQNEAQ. The V gene end was trimmed by 7 bases and the J gene end by 1 base; junction bases not matched to a gene: 9. CDR3 length: 15 residues.

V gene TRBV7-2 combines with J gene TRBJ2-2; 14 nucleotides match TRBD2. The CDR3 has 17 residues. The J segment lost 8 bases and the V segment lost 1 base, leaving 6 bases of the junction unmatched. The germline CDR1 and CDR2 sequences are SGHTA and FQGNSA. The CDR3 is CASSLVGTSGSRGELFF. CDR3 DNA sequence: TGTGCCAGCAGCTTAGTCGGGACTAGCGGGAGTCGGGGGGAGCTGTTTTTT.

The CDR3 region is CASSQGARTGELFF. DNA of the CDR3: TGTGCCAGCAGTCAGGGGGCGCGGACCGGGGAGCTGTTTTTT. This chain joins TRBV6-5 and TRBJ2-2; 8 positions agree with TRBD1. This CDR3 region has 14 residues. CDR1 MNHEY and CDR2 SVGAGI come from the germline V gene. The V segment lost 5 bases and the J segment 5 bases; nucleotides outside the gene matches: 4.

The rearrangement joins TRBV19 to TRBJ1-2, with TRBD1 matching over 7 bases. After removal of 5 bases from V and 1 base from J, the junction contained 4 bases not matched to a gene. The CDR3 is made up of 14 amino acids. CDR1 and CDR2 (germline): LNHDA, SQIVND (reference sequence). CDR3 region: CASSRQGVNYGYTF. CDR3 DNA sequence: TGTGCCAGTAGTCGGCAGGGGGTTAACTATGGCTACACCTTC.

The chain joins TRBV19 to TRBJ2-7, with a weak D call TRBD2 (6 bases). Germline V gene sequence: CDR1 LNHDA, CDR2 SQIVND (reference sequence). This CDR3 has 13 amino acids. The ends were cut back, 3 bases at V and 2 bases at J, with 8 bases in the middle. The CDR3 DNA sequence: TGTGCCAGTAGTATGGAGGGGACCTACGAGCAGTACTTC. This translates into CASSMEGTYEQYF.